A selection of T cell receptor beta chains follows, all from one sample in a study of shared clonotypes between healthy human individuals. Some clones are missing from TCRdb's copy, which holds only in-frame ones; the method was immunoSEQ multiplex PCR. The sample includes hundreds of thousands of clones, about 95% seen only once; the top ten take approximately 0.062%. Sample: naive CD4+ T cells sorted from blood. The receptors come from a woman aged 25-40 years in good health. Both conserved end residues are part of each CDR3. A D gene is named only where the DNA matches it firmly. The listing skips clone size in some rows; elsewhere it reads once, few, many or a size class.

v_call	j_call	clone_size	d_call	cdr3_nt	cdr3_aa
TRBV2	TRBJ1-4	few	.	TGTGCCAGCAAAATCTCACAGCAAGAAAAACTGTTTTTT	CASKISQQEKLFF
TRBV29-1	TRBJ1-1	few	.	TGCAGCGTTCGGACAGCCCATGAAGCTTTCTTT	CSVRTAHEAFF
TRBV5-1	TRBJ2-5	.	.	TGCGCCAGCAGCTTGGGCGGGAAGTCCTTCCCTCCACAAGAGACCCAGTACTTC	CASSLGGKSFPPQETQYF
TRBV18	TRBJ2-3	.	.	TGTGCCAGCTCTTCAGGGGATACGCAGTATTTT	CASSSGDTQYF
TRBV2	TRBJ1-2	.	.	TGTGCCAGCAGTGAAACTCGGGCAGGGCCTCGAATAGGCAGCGTCTATGGCTACACCTTC	CASSETRAGPRIGSVYGYTF
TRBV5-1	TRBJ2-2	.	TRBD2	TGCGCCAGCAGCTTCGCCCCTAGCGGAGACACCGGGGAGCTGTTTTTT	CASSFAPSGDTGELFF
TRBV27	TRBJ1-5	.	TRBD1	TGTGCCTGCGGGACAGGGTATCAGCCCCAGCATTTT	CACGTGYQPQHF
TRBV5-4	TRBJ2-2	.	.	TGTGCCAGCAGCCTGGGGGGCAGGGCGAACACCGGGGAGCTGTTTTTT	CASSLGGRANTGELFF
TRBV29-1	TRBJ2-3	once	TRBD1	TGCAGCGTTGTCAACAGGGGAACAGATACGCAGTATTTT	CSVVNRGTDTQYF
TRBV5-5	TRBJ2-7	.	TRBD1	TGTGCCAGCAGCCCCGGGACAGGAAGCTACGAGCAGTACTTC	CASSPGTGSYEQYF
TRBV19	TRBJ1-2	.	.	TGTGCCAGTAGTACCCGACAGTTTGGAGGGTATGGCTACACCTTC	CASSTRQFGGYGYTF
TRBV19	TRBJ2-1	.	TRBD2	TGTGCCAGTAGTATTAGGGCTAGCGGGAGGGTCACCTATTCCTACAATGAGCAGTTCTTC	CASSIRASGRVTYSYNEQFF
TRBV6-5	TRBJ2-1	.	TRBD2	TGTGCCAGCAGCGAGACTAGCGGGAGGTCGAATGAGCAGTTCTTC	CASSETSGRSNEQFF
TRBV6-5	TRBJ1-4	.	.	TGTGCCAGCAGTCTGGGAGGTCGGACTAATGAAAAACTGTTTTTT	CASSLGGRTNEKLFF
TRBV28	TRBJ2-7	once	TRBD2	TGTGCCAGCAGTCCACTTTTTAGCGGGAGCTACGAGCAGTACTTC	CASSPLFSGSYEQYF
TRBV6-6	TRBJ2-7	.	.	TGTGCCAGCCTCCGAGGCCACGAGCAGTACTTC	CASLRGHEQYF
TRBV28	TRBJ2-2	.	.	TGTGCCAGCAGTCCACACCGGTCGGGGAACACCGGGGAGCTGTTTTTT	CASSPHRSGNTGELFF
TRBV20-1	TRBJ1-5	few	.	TGCAGTGCCCACCGTGAGGCCCAGCATTTT	CSAHREAQHF
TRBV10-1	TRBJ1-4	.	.	TGCGCCAGCAGGTTCGACAGGTCCTCGGGAAAACTGTTTTTT	CASRFDRSSGKLFF
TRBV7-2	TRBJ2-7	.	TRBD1	TGTGCCAGCAGCTTAGGAGGAACAGGGGGCTTCGAGCAGTACTTC	CASSLGGTGGFEQYF
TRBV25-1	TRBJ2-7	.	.	TGTGCCAGCAGATTCCCGGGACGGATTACCTCACGCGATTACGAGCAGTACTTC	CASRFPGRITSRDYEQYF
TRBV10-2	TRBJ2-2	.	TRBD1	TGCGCCACCGAAGGACAGGGGGAGAACACCGGGGAGCTGTTTTTT	CATEGQGENTGELFF
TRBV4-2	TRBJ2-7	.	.	TGTGCCAGCAGCTTGCGGGTGACCCACGAGCAGTACTTC	CASSLRVTHEQYF
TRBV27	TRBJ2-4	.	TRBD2	TGTGCCAGCAAAACTAGCGGGAGTTTTGGCAAAAACATTCAGTACTTC	CASKTSGSFGKNIQYF
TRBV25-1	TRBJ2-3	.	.	TGTGCCAGCAGTGAATTAGGGGGAGTGGGAGATACGCAGTATTTT	CASSELGGVGDTQYF
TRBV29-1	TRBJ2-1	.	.	TGCAGCGTTTTAAGCGATGAGCAGTTCTTC	CSVLSDEQFF
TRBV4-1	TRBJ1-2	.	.	TGCGCCAGCAGCCGGACCCCCGGGGAAGGCTACACCTTC	CASSRTPGEGYTF
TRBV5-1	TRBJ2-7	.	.	TGCGCCAGCAGCCTCAGGGTGGGGGGTGACGAGCAGTACTTC	CASSLRVGGDEQYF
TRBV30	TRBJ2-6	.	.	TGTGCCTGGAGTTCAGGGGCCAACGTCCTGACTTTC	CAWSSGANVLTF
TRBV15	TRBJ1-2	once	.	TGTGCCACCAGCAGAGATAACTGGCAGGGGCGATCGGCTGGCTACACCTTC	CATSRDNWQGRSAGYTF
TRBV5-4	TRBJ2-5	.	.	TGTGCCAGCAGCCCGTCCGATCGGGAGACCCAGTACTTC	CASSPSDRETQYF
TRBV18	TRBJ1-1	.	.	TGTGCCAGCTCACCGGTTGTACCGAACACTGAAGCTTTCTTT	CASSPVVPNTEAFF
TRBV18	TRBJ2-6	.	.	TGTGCCAGCTCACCACCAGGTAGCTATCACTCTGGGGCCAACGTCCTGACTTTC	CASSPPGSYHSGANVLTF
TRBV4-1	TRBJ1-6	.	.	TGCGCCAGCAGCCAAAGGGTGACACAGAAAATTTCACCCCTCCACTTT	CASSQRVTQKISPLHF
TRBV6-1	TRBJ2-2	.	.	TGTGCCAGCGGGCCGGGTTCCGGGGAGCTGTTTTTT	CASGPGSGELFF
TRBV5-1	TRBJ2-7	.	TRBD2	TGCGCCAGCAGCTTGGCACGGACTAGCGTATCCTACGAGCAGTACTTC	CASSLARTSVSYEQYF
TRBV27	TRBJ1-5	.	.	TGTGCCAGCAGTTTTCGATTCGGGCAGACCAATCAGCCCCAGCATTTT	CASSFRFGQTNQPQHF
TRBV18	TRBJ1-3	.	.	TGTGCCAGCTCACCATTTGACGTCCGCTCTGGAAACACCATATATTTT	CASSPFDVRSGNTIYF
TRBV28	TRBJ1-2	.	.	TGTGCCAGCAGTTCCTCGGACAGCAACTATGGCTACACCTTC	CASSSSDSNYGYTF
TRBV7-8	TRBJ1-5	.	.	TGTGCCAGCAGCGCCTCCACCATGAACCAGCCCCAGCATTTT	CASSASTMNQPQHF
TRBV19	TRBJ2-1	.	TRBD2	TGTGCCAGTAGTTGGCGGACTAGCGGGAGGGATGAGCAGTTCTTC	CASSWRTSGRDEQFF
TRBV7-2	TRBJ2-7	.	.	TGTGCCAGCAGCTTATGGCAGACCTACGAGCAGTACTTC	CASSLWQTYEQYF
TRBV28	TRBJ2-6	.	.	TGTGCCAGCAGTGTAGGGCTCCCCGGGGCCAACGTCCTGACTTTC	CASSVGLPGANVLTF
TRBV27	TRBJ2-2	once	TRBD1	TGTGCCACTTCCAGGGGGCTGAACACCGGGGAGCTGTTTTTT	CATSRGLNTGELFF
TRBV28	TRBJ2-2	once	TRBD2	TGTGCCAGCAGTTTGTGGCGAGCGGGAGGGCCCGGGGAGCTGTTTTTT	CASSLWRAGGPGELFF
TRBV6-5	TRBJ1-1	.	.	TGTGCCAGCAGTTACGAGGGGTGGACTGAAGCTTTCTTT	CASSYEGWTEAFF
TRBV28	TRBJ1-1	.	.	TGTGCCAGCAGCCCCGGGGGTTTACAGACTGAAGCTTTCTTT	CASSPGGLQTEAFF
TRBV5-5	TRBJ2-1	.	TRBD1	TGTGCCAGCAGCTTGGTGGGACAGGGGGCTTTCTACAATGAGCAGTTCTTC	CASSLVGQGAFYNEQFF